This T cell receptor beta chain was recorded in a study of cytomegalovirus exposure and HLA in healthy donors. The study's findings and limits: According to a later analysis, TCR clusters from the first cohort tended to co-occur in the 110 or so validation repertoires.

Measured with immunoSEQ multiplex PCR; TCRdb has only the in-frame clones, and not every one. The sample records over 100,000 clones, around nine tenths being singletons. This clone was detected only once. Its antigen is still unknown. The sequenced sample consisted of PBMCs. The TCR was taken from a woman aged 18 to 35 in good health and CMV-seronegative.

For the CDR3, the DNA is TGTGCCAGCGGGAAAGACAGCCACAACACCGGGGAGCTGTTTTTT. Translation: CASGKDSHNTGELFF. The chain links TRBV7-3 to TRBJ2-2; TRBD1 might be the D (5 bases). CDR3 size: 15 residues. Trimming took off 8 bases at V and 2 bases at J, with 15 bases between the two ends. Germline values: CDR1 SGHTA, CDR2 FQGTGA.